A single sample is the source of the 7 T cell receptor beta chains below, sequenced in a study of tissue T cells after allogeneic stem cell transplantation. Produced via immunoSEQ multiplex PCR; TCRdb's table is partial and in-frame only. The sample comprises 35,000 to 50,000 clones, roughly 92% of which are singletons, and about 3.8% rests with the top ten. This specimen was blood, taken before transplantation. The receptors derive from a woman between 40 and 69 years old who later had graft-versus-host disease after an allogeneic stem cell transplant.

The chain carries TRBV3-1 (or the pseudogene TRBV3-2) and TRBJ1-4; 10 bases fit TRBD1. Germline CDR1 and CDR2: LGHDT and YNNKEL (reference sequence). V was pared by 4 bases and J by 8 bases, with 13 bases of the junction left unmatched. This CDR3 has 17 amino acids. CDR3 region: CASSPRQGANVWEKLFF. The DNA for the CDR3 is TGTGCCAGCAGCCCCAGACAGGGGGCGAATGTATGGGAAAAACTGTTTTTT.

V gene TRBV4-3 combines with J gene TRBJ1-4; 7 bases agree with TRBD1. Per the germline V gene, CDR1 is LGHNA and CDR2 is YSLEER. V shed 4 bases, J shed 3 bases, and the junction held 8 bases outside the gene matches. The length of the CDR3 is 16 residues. The CDR3 nucleotides are TGCGCCAGCAGCCCCTCCCACAGGGGAGCTAATGAAAAACTGTTTTTT. This codes for CASSPSHRGANEKLFF.

The rearrangement links TRBV29-1 to TRBJ2-1, with D tentatively TRBD2 (6 bases). From germline, CDR1 is SQVTM and CDR2 ANQGSEA. CDR3 size: 12 residues. Trimming stripped 2 bases from V and 7 bases from J, with 9 bases between. Here the CDR3 DNA reads TGCAGCGTTGAACCTAGCGTAAATGAGCAGTTCTTC. Protein product: CSVEPSVNEQFF.

The chain links TRBV5-4 to TRBJ1-2, with TRBD1 as a possible D gene (6 bases). This CDR3 has 12 residues. V lost 4 bases to trimming and J lost 8 bases, with 12 bases between them. From germline, CDR1 is SGHNT and CDR2 YYREEE (reference sequence). In DNA form, the CDR3 reads TGTGCCAGCAGCCAGACGGGGGCAGGCTACACCTTC. It specifies CASSQTGAGYTF.

The chain has TRBV7-9 and TRBJ2-1; 9 nucleotides match TRBD1. V lost 2 bases to trimming and J lost 9 bases; unmatched junction nucleotides: 14. Germline V gene lookup returns CDR1 SEHNR and CDR2 FQNEAQ (reference sequence). The CDR3 totals 17 residues. CDR3 sequence (DNA): TGTGCCAGCAGCTTAAGGCCGGCCCGGACAGGGGATGGTGAGCAGTTCTTC. Amino acids: CASSLRPARTGDGEQFF.

The chain has TRBV4-1 and TRBJ1-5; D not resolved. The CDR3 contains 14 residues. Between the trimmed V and J ends, which lost 1 base and 1 base, there was a span of 5 bases. CDR1 and CDR2 from the germline V gene are MGHRA and YSYEKL. CDR3 nucleotide sequence: TGCGCCAGCAGCCAAGTCATAAGCAATCAGCCCCAGCATTTT. As protein: CASSQVISNQPQHF.

J is TRBJ2-2 and V is TRBV28; D is unresolved. The CDR3 contains 12 residues. V was trimmed by 4 bases and J by 4 bases, leaving 4 bases between them. Germline CDR1 is MDHEN and CDR2 is SYDVKM. CDR3 in amino acids: CASSSLTGELFF. The CDR3 bases are TGTGCCAGCAGTTCCCTCACCGGGGAGCTGTTTTTT. The whole variable domain, filled in from reference TRBV28 and TRBJ2-2, reads DVKVTQSSRYLVKRTGEKVFLECVQDMDHENMFWYRQDPGLGLRLIYFSYDVKMKEKGDIPEGYSVSREKKERFSLILESASTNQTSMYLCASSSLTGELFFGEGSRLTVL.